Each of the 7 T cell receptor beta chains below was sequenced from the same sample in a study of early T cells in non-severe SARS-CoV-2 infection. TCRdb independently ran MiXCR on the 5' RACE reads; one entry per CDR3 protein. The table lists 70,000 to 75,000 distinct CDR3 sequences, 10% to 15% of them singletons. The sample was whole blood. The receptors shown here come from an adult who was a healthcare worker with PCR-confirmed SARS-CoV-2 infection or an uninfected control (not recorded which).

This clonotype was picked up a small number of times. This chain joins TRBV20-1 and TRBJ2-1; 12 bases are shared with TRBD2. This CDR3 is 15 amino acids long. Germline values: CDR1 DFQATT, CDR2 SNEGSKA (reference sequence). V was clipped by 4 bases and J by 4 bases; unmatched bases: 5. This CDR3 is CSATRTSGIYNEQFF. In DNA, the CDR3 is TGCAGTGCTACCCGGACTAGCGGGATTTACAATGAGCAGTTCTTC.

The rearrangement links TRBV14 to TRBJ2-1; 9 bases are a match to TRBD1. Trimming at V came to 4 bases and at J to 4 bases, leaving 8 bases not matched to a gene. Germline values: CDR1 SGHDN, CDR2 FVKESK. This CDR3 is built from 16 residues. CDR3 sequence reads: CASSRTGQGLYNEQFF. CDR3 coding DNA: TGTGCCAGCAGCCGAACCGGACAGGGGCTATACAATGAGCAGTTCTTC.

This clonotype turned up a few times. Compared with germline, one end of the junction differs, possibly owing to a read error. The V call is TRBV24-1, the J call TRBJ2-2; 8 positions agree with TRBD2. This CDR3 region has 14 residues. Germline V gives CDR1 KGHDR, CDR2 SFDVKD. The DNA of the CDR3 is TGTGCCACCATGACTAGCGTGAACACCGGGGAGCTGTCTTTT. Translation gives CATMTSVNTGELSF.

J is TRBJ2-7 and V is TRBV7-8; D is tentatively TRBD1 or TRBD2 (5 bases each). This CDR3 region has 13 residues. Trimming removed 4 bases at V and 2 bases at J, with 9 bases between. Germline CDR1 is SGHVS and CDR2 is FQNEAQ. In nucleotides, the CDR3 is TGTGCCAGCAGCTGGGACCTAGCCTACGAGCAGTACTTC. Protein sequence: CASSWDLAYEQYF.

The rearrangement links TRBV2 to TRBJ1-6, with TRBD1 as a possible D gene (5 bases). The germline V and J ends were trimmed by 3 bases and 18 bases, with 18 bases remaining between them. The germline V gene has CDR1 SNHLY and CDR2 FYNNEI. This CDR3 has 13 amino acids. CDR3 DNA: TGTGCCAGCAGTGAGACCGCCGGGACCCCGTACCACTTT. It specifies CASSETAGTPYHF.

This clonotype appeared many times. CDR3 nucleotides: TGCAGTGCTAGAGAGGGTTCTAACCCCAATCAGCCCCAGCATTTT. Its protein is CSAREGSNPNQPQHF. The rearrangement links TRBV20-1 to TRBJ1-5, with D unresolved. This CDR3 is built from 15 residues. Trimming removed 0 bases at V and 3 bases at J, with 12 bases between. Germline CDR1 DFQATT, CDR2 SNEGSKA (reference sequence).

At least ten counts were recorded for this clonotype. The CDR3 DNA sequence: TGCAGTGCTGATTTGAGATCCTATGGCTACACCTTC. Its protein product is CSADLRSYGYTF. This chain joins TRBV20-1 and TRBJ1-2; D is ambiguous. CDR3 length equals 12 residues. V was shortened by 5 bases and J by 4 bases, with 11 bases between the two germline ends. CDR1 and CDR2 (germline): DFQATT, SNEGSKA (reference sequence).